The source of this TCR beta chain is a study of T cell repertoires in cytomegalovirus infection (dated by TCRdb to the late 2010s). As for the study more broadly: Because public TCR beta signatures pointed to carriage of CMV infection together with the matching HLA type, the HLA type of each donor mattered for the analysis. Paper-wide results and their limitations: The ex vivo response was dominated by HLA-C-restricted CMV-specific TCR beta clonotypes, and the single most frequent clonotype in two of eight donors was supplied by these HLA-C-restricted clonotypes. Cumulative frequency of public TCR beta family members discriminated carriers of CMV infection plus the relevant HLA type in this cohort and an independent approximately 340-donor cohort.

The reads were generated on an Illumina HiSeq 1500. The public reads were run again by TCRdb, first through fastp at Q25 and then through MiXCR, and only productive beta chains were kept. Merged by CDR3 protein, the rows form single entries marked with the most common genes and DNA. The sample records around 200,000 distinct CDR3 sequences, approximately 18% of which are singletons. The top ten clonotypes cover almost 25% of the sample. This clonotype was seen repeatedly, ten times or more. Its antigen is still unknown. Base-call qualities are not available, and no considerably larger clone is one nucleotide away. V was cut back by 5 bases and J by 3 bases, leaving a gap of 11 bases between them. Measured from the cysteine to the phenylalanine, the CDR3 is 14 residues long. Here the CDR3 DNA is all that survives: 42 bases in frame from base 1.

The sequence was collected from a human donor in good health (CMV status not recorded). Some clones in this sample may be carry-over from other donors' samples. Specimen: CD8+ T cells from PBMCs. The V gene is TRBV12-3 or TRBV12-4 and the J gene is TRBJ1-5; TRBD1 is possibly the D segment (6 matching bases). The DNA sequence follows: TGTGCCAGCAGTCTTAGGACAGACAATCAGCCCCAGCATTTT. Translated, it reads CASSLRTDNQPQHF.